Included here is one T cell receptor (beta chain) sequence, with context. The antigen is not known. Vbeta (60) and Jbeta (13) primers were used in the PCR. Sequenced by immunoSEQ multiplex PCR; TCRdb stores in-frame clones only, minus some. Of around 250,000 clones in the sample, about 80% were seen once. Trimming shortened V by 0 bases and J by 3 bases, and 12 bases separated the two germline ends. The length of the CDR3 is 15 residues. The sample belongs to a study of cytomegalovirus exposure and HLA in healthy donors. Study results and caveats: Association with HLA alleles at 0.05 false discovery rate was found for 16,951 TCR beta sequences in a later analysis.

The source material was PBMCs. The chain employs TRBV6-7 and TRBJ2-7; possibly TRBD1 for D (5 bases). TRBV6-7 is given ORF status, its function remaining uncertain. The sequence was obtained from an older woman in good health and CMV-seropositive. For the CDR3, the DNA is TGTGCCAGCAGTTACTCGGACACCCGCTTCTACGAGCAGTACTTC. Translating it yields CASSYSDTRFYEQYF.